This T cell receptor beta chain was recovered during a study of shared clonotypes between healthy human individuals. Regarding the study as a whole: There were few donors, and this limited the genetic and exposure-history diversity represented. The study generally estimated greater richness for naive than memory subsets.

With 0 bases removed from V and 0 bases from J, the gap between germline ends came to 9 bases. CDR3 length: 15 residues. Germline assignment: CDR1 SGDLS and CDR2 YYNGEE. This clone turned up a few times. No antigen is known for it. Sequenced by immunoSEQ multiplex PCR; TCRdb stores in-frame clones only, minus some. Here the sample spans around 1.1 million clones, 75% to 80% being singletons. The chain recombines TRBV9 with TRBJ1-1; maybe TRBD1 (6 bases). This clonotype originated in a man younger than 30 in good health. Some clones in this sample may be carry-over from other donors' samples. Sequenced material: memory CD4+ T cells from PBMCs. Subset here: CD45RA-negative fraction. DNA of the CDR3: TGTGCCAGCAGCGTAGTTGGGGACATGAACACTGAAGCTTTCTTT. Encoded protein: CASSVVGDMNTEAFF.